The 27 T cell receptor beta chains presented below share a single source sample, sequenced in a study of blood T cell repertoires in COVID-19. Assay used: immunoSEQ multiplex PCR; TCRdb lists only in-frame clones, some missing. The sample holds about 230,000 clones, more than 70% seen once. Source material: peripheral blood. The receptors were sampled from an elderly man with acute or convalescent COVID-19.

This chain links TRBV27 with TRBJ2-1; TRBD2 agrees at 10 bases. The CDR3 sequence is 16 residues long. Trimming cost V 6 bases and J 4 bases; bases outside gene matches: 9. The germline V gene encodes CDR1 MNHEY and CDR2 SMNVEV (reference sequence). This chain's CDR3 is CASRKGSGGTYNEQFF. CDR3 DNA: TGTGCCAGCAGGAAGGGTAGCGGGGGGACTTACAATGAGCAGTTCTTC.

The rearrangement uses TRBV10-3 and TRBJ2-7, with D tentatively TRBD1 (5 bases). V was clipped by 8 bases and J by 6 bases, with 11 bases between them. The length of the CDR3 is 11 residues. Germline V gene sequence: CDR1 ENHRY, CDR2 SYGVKD. The CDR3 DNA reads as TGTGCCATCCAGGGTATAAGCGAGCAGTACTTC. This codes for CAIQGISEQYF.

The V gene is TRBV5-1, the J gene TRBJ2-7; 8 bases map to TRBD2. CDR1 SGHRS and CDR2 YFSETQ come from the germline V gene. This CDR3 is built from 16 residues. V lost 4 bases to trimming and J lost 6 bases; unmatched junction nucleotides: 15. This CDR3 reads CASSPTVSGKSSEQYF. The CDR3 coding sequence is TGCGCCAGCAGCCCGACGGTTAGCGGGAAATCGTCCGAGCAGTACTTC.

This chain uses TRBV14 with TRBJ2-5; the D gene is possibly TRBD2 (6 bases). The CDR3 loop spans 13 amino acids. Germline V gene sequence: CDR1 SGHDN, CDR2 FVKESK. V dropped 4 bases and J dropped 1 base, with 7 bases sitting between them. CDR3 in amino acids: CASSRGLQETQYF. The CDR3 DNA reads as TGTGCCAGCAGCCGGGGACTCCAAGAGACCCAGTACTTC. Supplemented by reference TRBV14 and TRBJ2-5, the full variable domain reads EAGVTQFPSHSVIEKGQTVTLRCDPISGHDNLYWYRRVMGKEIKFLLHFVKESKQDESGMPNNRFLAERTGGTYSTLKVQPAELEDSGVYFCASSRGLQETQYFGPGTRLLVL.

V and J are TRBV5-4 and TRBJ2-7; a possible D gene is TRBD2 (5 bases). Germline V CDR1 and CDR2: SGHNT, YYREEE (reference sequence). The CDR3 contains 13 residues. Trimming took off 4 bases at V and 2 bases at J, with 10 bases between the two ends. The CDR3 DNA reads TGTGCCAGCAGCACAACCGGGGCCTACGAGCAGTACTTC. Translating it yields CASSTTGAYEQYF.

This clone turned up a few times. The V and J genes are TRBV12-3 or TRBV12-4 and TRBJ2-7; 9 nucleotides match TRBD1. J lost 5 bases, V lost 3 bases, and 2 bases had no gene match. The CDR3 sequence is 13 residues long. CDR3 in amino acids: CASSLGTGHEQYF. CDR3 in DNA: TGTGCCAGCAGTTTGGGGACAGGGCACGAGCAGTACTTC.

The rearrangement uses TRBV5-6 and TRBJ1-1; TRBD1 matches at 9 bases. V was clipped by 0 bases and J by 14 bases; unmatched bases: 8. Germline V gives CDR1 SGHDT, CDR2 YYEEEE. The CDR3 loop spans 13 amino acids. This chain's CDR3 is CASSLGTGERWFF. The CDR3 coding sequence is TGTGCCAGCAGCTTGGGGACAGGGGAAAGGTGGTTCTTT. The full variable domain, completed using reference TRBV5-6 and TRBJ1-1, is DAGVTQSPTHLIKTRGQQVTLRCSPKSGHDTVSWYQQALGQGPQFIFQYYEEEERQRGNFPDRFSGHQFPNYSSELNVNALLLGDSALYLCASSLGTGERWFFGQGTRLTVV.

The rearrangement uses TRBV6-5 and TRBJ1-1; 7 bases agree with TRBD1. Trimming cost V 8 bases and J 3 bases; bases outside gene matches: 6. The CDR3 sequence is 13 residues long. Germline CDR1 MNHEY, CDR2 SVGAGI. The CDR3 nucleotides are TGTGCCAGCGCGGGACAGCTCTACACTGAAGCTTTCTTT. Its translation: CASAGQLYTEAFF.

This sequence joins TRBV18 and TRBJ1-4, with 10 bases identical to TRBD1. The CDR3 loop spans 16 amino acids. CDR1 KGHSH and CDR2 LQKENI come from the germline V gene. V trimming: 5 bases; J trimming: 3 bases; junction bases outside the gene matches: 6. The CDR3 here is CASSTGTGAPNEKLFF. Here the CDR3 DNA reads TGTGCCAGCTCAACTGGGACAGGGGCACCTAATGAAAAACTGTTTTTT.

This chain joins TRBV11-2 and TRBJ1-3, with a weak D call TRBD1 (6 bases). Trimming cost V 2 bases and J 0 bases, with 14 bases left between them. There are 17 residues in the CDR3. Germline assignment: CDR1 SGHAT and CDR2 FQNNGV. The CDR3 DNA sequence: TGTGCCAGCAGCTTAATAGCAGGGGTCAGCTCTGGAAACACCATATATTTT. Its protein product is CASSLIAGVSSGNTIYF.

The chain joins TRBV27 to TRBJ2-1; no clear D. CDR1 and CDR2 (germline): MNHEY, SMNVEV (reference sequence). V was trimmed by 2 bases and J by 6 bases, leaving 8 bases between them. This CDR3 has 13 residues. DNA for the CDR3: TGTGCCAGCAGTTTAGGCAGGCTCAATGAGCAGTTCTTC. It is translated as CASSLGRLNEQFF.

The chain is built from TRBV18 and TRBJ1-1; 8 bases are a match to TRBD1. The germline V gene encodes CDR1 KGHSH and CDR2 LQKENI. The CDR3 contains 16 residues. With V trimmed by 3 bases and J by 1 base, 7 bases remained unmatched. CDR3 bases: TGTGCCAGCTCACCGCTACCGACAGGGGCGAACACTGAAGCTTTCTTT. It codes for CASSPLPTGANTEAFF.

This chain uses TRBV7-2 with TRBJ2-5; D gene ambiguous. The V end was cut by 2 bases, the J end by 6 bases, with 4 bases between. Germline CDR1 reads SGHTA; CDR2 reads FQGNSA. This CDR3 is 11 amino acids long. As DNA, the CDR3 is TGTGCCAGCAGCTTACCCAAGACCCAGTACTTC. Translated, it gives CASSLPKTQYF.

Remarks on this clone: The junction shows a germline mismatch at one end, possibly a read error. The chain links TRBV11-2 to TRBJ2-1, with D unclear. This CDR3 contains 11 residues. Per the germline V gene, CDR1 is SGHAT and CDR2 is FQNNGV. CDR3 sequence (DNA): TGTGCCAGCAGCAGATCCAGGATTCCGATCTTC. It is translated as CASSRSRIPIF.

V gene TRBV27 combines with J gene TRBJ1-4; D may be TRBD1 (5 bases). With 6 bases removed from V and 3 bases from J, the gap between germline ends came to 14 bases. From germline, CDR1 is MNHEY and CDR2 SMNVEV (reference sequence). The CDR3 sequence is 15 residues long. The CDR3 protein is CASRDNSLANEKLFF. For the CDR3, the DNA is TGTGCCAGCAGGGACAACAGTTTAGCTAATGAAAAACTGTTTTTT.

The V and J genes are TRBV9 and TRBJ1-3; possible D gene TRBD1, 6 bases. Germline V CDR1 and CDR2: SGDLS, YYNGEE. This CDR3 contains 17 residues. V was pared by 4 bases and J by 1 base, with 18 bases between. The CDR3 DNA sequence: TGTGCCAGCAGCTCGCGTGAGACAGGAGTTTCTGGAAACACCATATATTTT. Protein sequence: CASSSRETGVSGNTIYF.

This sequence joins TRBV3-1 (or the pseudogene TRBV3-2) and TRBJ2-3; 11 nucleotides match TRBD2. Germline V gene data show CDR1 as LGHDT and CDR2 as YNNKEL (reference sequence). The V segment lost 5 bases and the J segment 4 bases; nucleotides outside the gene matches: 14. The CDR3 consists of 18 residues. The DNA for the CDR3 is TGTGCCAGCAGCAACCGCCTCTTAGCGGGGGGGCCGTCAGATACGCAGTATTTT. It translates to CASSNRLLAGGPSDTQYF.

This chain uses TRBV6-1 with TRBJ2-4; D remains unclear. Trimming cost V 3 bases and J 13 bases, with 13 bases left between them. This CDR3 has 12 amino acids. The germline V gene has CDR1 MNHNS and CDR2 SASEGT. The CDR3 bases are TGTGCCAGCAGTGAGATCACGAGTAAGCAGTACTTC. Protein product: CASSEITSKQYF.

The rearrangement uses TRBV4-1 and TRBJ2-1, with TRBD2 matching 7 bases. Germline V gene sequence: CDR1 MGHRA, CDR2 YSYEKL. CDR3 length: 15 amino acids. With 0 bases clipped from V and 9 bases from J, the junction kept 8 bases outside the gene matches. Here the CDR3 reads CASSQDPLAVGEQFF. The CDR3 coding sequence is TGCGCCAGCAGCCAAGATCCCCTAGCGGTAGGTGAGCAGTTCTTC.

This clone was recorded once. V usage is TRBV2 and J usage is TRBJ2-7; D is perhaps TRBD1 (5 bases). Between the trimmed V and J ends, which lost 5 bases and 3 bases, there was a span of 8 bases. Germline assignment: CDR1 SNHLY and CDR2 FYNNEI. The length of the CDR3 is 12 residues. CDR3 nucleotide sequence: TGTGCCAGCAGTTCTGACAGCTACGAGCAGTACTTC. Translation: CASSSDSYEQYF.

As DNA, the CDR3 is TGTGCCAGCTCACCAGAGACAGGGAGGGAGACCCAGTACTTC. Translation: CASSPETGRETQYF. The rearrangement links TRBV18 to TRBJ2-5; possibly TRBD1 for D (7 bases). The CDR3 covers 14 residues. Per the germline V gene, CDR1 is KGHSH and CDR2 is LQKENI. Trimming cost V 2 bases and J 5 bases, with 12 bases left between them. Full variable domain (missing parts from reference TRBV18 and TRBJ2-5): NAGVMQNPRHLVRRRGQEARLRCSPMKGHSHVYWYRQLPEEGLKFMVYLQKENIIDESGMPKERFSAEFPKEGPSILRIQQVVRGDSAAYFCASSPETGRETQYFGPGTRLLVL.

The chain employs TRBV15 and TRBJ1-2; TRBD1 agrees at 8 bases. Trimming cost V 3 bases and J 2 bases; bases outside gene matches: 5. CDR1 is LNHNV, CDR2 YYDKDF, per germline (reference sequence). The CDR3 totals 15 residues. The CDR3 reads CATSSARTGNYGYTF. The DNA for the CDR3 is TGTGCCACCAGCAGTGCCCGGACAGGGAACTATGGCTACACCTTC.

The genes are TRBV5-1 and TRBJ2-5, with 7 positions matching TRBD2. V shed 3 bases, J shed 5 bases, and the junction held 4 bases outside the gene matches. CDR1 is SGHRS and CDR2 is YFSETQ in the germline V gene. The CDR3 extends over 13 amino acids. CDR3 region: CASSSRGGETQYF. The CDR3 nucleotides are TGCGCCAGCAGCTCCCGGGGAGGGGAGACCCAGTACTTC.

V and J are TRBV18 and TRBJ2-7, with a weak D call TRBD2 (6 bases). In germline, CDR1 is KGHSH, CDR2 LQKENI. This CDR3 is built from 14 residues. Trimming stripped 2 bases from V and 3 bases from J, with 11 bases between. DNA for the CDR3: TGTGCCAGCTCACCAAACTGGGGGGACTACGAGCAGTACTTC. Protein product: CASSPNWGDYEQYF. The whole variable domain, remainder taken from reference TRBV18 and TRBJ2-7, is NAGVMQNPRHLVRRRGQEARLRCSPMKGHSHVYWYRQLPEEGLKFMVYLQKENIIDESGMPKERFSAEFPKEGPSILRIQQVVRGDSAAYFCASSPNWGDYEQYFGPGTRLTVT.

The V and J genes are TRBV7-9 and TRBJ1-2; D is ambiguous. Germline assignment: CDR1 SEHNR and CDR2 FQNEAQ (reference sequence). The CDR3 runs 13 residues. The V gene lost 4 bases and the J gene lost 7 bases, with 13 bases spanning the gap. The CDR3 is CASSSDSWSGYTF. The DNA for the CDR3 is TGTGCCAGCAGCTCGGACTCCTGGTCTGGCTACACCTTC. Combining the CDR3 with reference TRBV7-9 and TRBJ1-2 gives the whole variable domain DTGVSQNPRHKITKRGQNVTFRCDPISEHNRLYWYRQTLGQGPEFLTYFQNEAQLEKSRLLSDRFSAERPKGSFSTLEIQRTEQGDSAMYLCASSSDSWSGYTFGSGTRLTVV.

This clone appeared a single time. The chain recombines TRBV27 with TRBJ2-7; 8 bases are a match to TRBD1. Germline CDR1 and CDR2: MNHEY and SMNVEV (reference sequence). The V gene end was trimmed by 4 bases and the J gene end by 0 bases; junction bases not matched to a gene: 5. This CDR3 comprises 15 residues. This CDR3 is CASSSRTGSSYEQYF. The CDR3 DNA is TGTGCCAGCAGTTCCCGGACAGGGAGCTCCTACGAGCAGTACTTC.

V gene TRBV28 combines with J gene TRBJ2-7; TRBD1 matches 8 bases. J lost 2 bases, V lost 6 bases, and 6 bases had no gene match. Germline V gene lookup returns CDR1 MDHEN and CDR2 SYDVKM. The CDR3 totals 14 residues. The CDR3 DNA follows: TGTGCCAGCAGGAAGAGGACAGGGACCTACGAGCAGTACTTC. Amino acid sequence: CASRKRTGTYEQYF.